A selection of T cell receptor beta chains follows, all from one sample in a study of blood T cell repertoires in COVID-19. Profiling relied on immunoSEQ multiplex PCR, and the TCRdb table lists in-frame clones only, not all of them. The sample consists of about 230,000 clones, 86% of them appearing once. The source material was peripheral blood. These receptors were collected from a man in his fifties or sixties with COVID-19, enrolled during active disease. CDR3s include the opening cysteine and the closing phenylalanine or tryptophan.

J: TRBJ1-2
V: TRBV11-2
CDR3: CASSLGRGSYGYTF

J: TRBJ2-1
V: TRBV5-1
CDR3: CASSPPGLAGGPNEQFF

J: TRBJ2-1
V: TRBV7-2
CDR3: CASSSGQGRHNEQFF

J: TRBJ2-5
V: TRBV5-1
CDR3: CASSFTFQETQYF

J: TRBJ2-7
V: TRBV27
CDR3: CASSHYGGYEQYF

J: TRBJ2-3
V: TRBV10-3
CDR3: CAIRDSPGTDTQYF

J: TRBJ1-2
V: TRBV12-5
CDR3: CASGLGGTGTYGYTF

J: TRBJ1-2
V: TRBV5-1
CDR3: CASSLDRTPSGGYTF

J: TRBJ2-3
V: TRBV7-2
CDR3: CASGGGRAGSDTQYF

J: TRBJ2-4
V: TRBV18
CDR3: CASSPQDGGESIQYF

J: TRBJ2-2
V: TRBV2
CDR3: CASSKQGDIGELFF

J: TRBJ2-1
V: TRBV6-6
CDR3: CASNRLAVVNEQFF

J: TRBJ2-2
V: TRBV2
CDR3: CASSTRGNTGELFF

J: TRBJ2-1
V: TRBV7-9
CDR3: CASSFRPGQGPANEQFF

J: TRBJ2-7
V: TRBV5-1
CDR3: CASSLQGTNYEQYF

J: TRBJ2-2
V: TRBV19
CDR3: CASGQGTNTGELFF

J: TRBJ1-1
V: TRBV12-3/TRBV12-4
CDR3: CASSLVTGAEAFF

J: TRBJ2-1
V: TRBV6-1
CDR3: CASSNGVQSLNEQFF

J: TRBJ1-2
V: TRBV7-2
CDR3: CASSLGAGTGGFGYTF

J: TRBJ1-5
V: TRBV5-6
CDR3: CASSLRGTSNQPQHF

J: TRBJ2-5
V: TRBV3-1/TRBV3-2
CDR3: CASSQDVGGQETQYF

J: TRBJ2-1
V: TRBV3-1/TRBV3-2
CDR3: CASSQWGGTGVNEQFF

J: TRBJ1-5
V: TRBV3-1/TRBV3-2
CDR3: CASSERGGRNQPQHF

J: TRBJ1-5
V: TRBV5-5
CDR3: CASSFQGIANQPQHF

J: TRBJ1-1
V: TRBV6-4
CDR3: CASKERVMNTEAFF

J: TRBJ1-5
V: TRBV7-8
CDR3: CASSRVRNQPQHF

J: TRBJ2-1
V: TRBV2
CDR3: CASSERGRSYNEQFF

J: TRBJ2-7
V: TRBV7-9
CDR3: CASSSWSGTGREKQYF

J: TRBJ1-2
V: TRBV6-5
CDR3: CASSPDRNYGYTF

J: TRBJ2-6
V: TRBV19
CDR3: CASSILFSGSGANVLTF

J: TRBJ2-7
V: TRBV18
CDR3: CASSPPSSGGANEQYF